This T cell receptor beta chain was captured in a study of blood T cell repertoires in COVID-19. Whole-study context: The origin of the acute and convalescent COVID-19 samples was the United States, Italy and Spain.

This CDR3 region has 15 residues. Trimming removed 0 bases from V and 7 bases from J, with 13 bases in between. This clone has only a few counts. Participants, 18 to 89 years old, spanned under 30 US areas. Participant reports of clinical history set cohort assignment. Within 2 weeks before study entry, exposed participants met a COVID-19 case. Libraries were prepared by immunoSEQ multiplex PCR; TCRdb keeps only in-frame clonotypes and omits some of them. The table records about 280,000 clones, 82% of them present only once. V usage is TRBV23-1 and J usage is TRBJ2-1; maybe TRBD2 (6 bases). TRBV23-1 is an open reading frame whose function is uncertain. The specimen sequenced was PBMCs or T cells enriched from blood (not recorded which). This sequence originates from a man in his forties who had been exposed to COVID-19. For the CDR3, the DNA is TGCGCCAGCAGTCAATCTACACTAGCCCATAATGAGCAGTTCTTC. Translating gives CASSQSTLAHNEQFF.